This record looks at one T cell receptor beta chain sequence and its context. The antigen is unknown. The data are from a study of cytomegalovirus exposure and HLA in healthy donors. Donors came from a validation cohort of over 100 subjects, distinct from the first 666-subject cohort. The germline CDR1 and CDR2 sequences are SNHLY and FYNNEI. The CDR3 has 14 residues. Trimming at V came to 7 bases and at J to 4 bases, leaving 7 bases not matched to a gene. TCRdb's copy holds only in-frame clones and misses some; the assay was immunoSEQ multiplex PCR. The profile shows about 170,000 clones, approximately 87% of them singletons. General study results and limits: Most TCR sequences were rare, but some public TCRs occurred in many donors. In vitro, a few CMV-associated chains proved specific for CMV antigens. The finding came from a later analysis; first-cohort TCR clusters tended to co-occur in the roughly 110 validation repertoires.

Input material: PBMCs. The receptor was derived from a woman aged 25 to 39 in good health and CMV-seronegative. The chain joins TRBV2 to TRBJ2-1; 7 bases are a match to TRBD1. CDR3 coding DNA: TGTGCCAGCAATGAGGGGGCCGTGTACAATGAGCAGTTCTTC. Protein product: CASNEGAVYNEQFF.